Each of the 2 T cell receptor beta chains below was sequenced from the same sample in a study of CD8 T cells in Susac syndrome. It was with random hexamers that roughly 0.5 to 1 ug RNA was reverse transcribed. TCRdb reprocessed the immunoSEQ multiplex PCR reads with MiXCR, giving one entry per CDR3 protein. Of 150,000 to 200,000 distinct CDR3 sequences listed, roughly 92% were seen once; the top ten hold around 0.1%. The specimen sequenced was CD4+ T cells from PBMCs. Source of these receptors: a human donor in good health.

The V and J genes are TRBV4-1 and TRBJ1-1, with no clear D. In germline, CDR1 is MGHRA, CDR2 YSYEKL. CDR3 size: 14 residues. Deletions cut 3 bases from V and 3 bases from J, with 11 bases between. CDR3 sequence (DNA): TGCGCCAGCAGCCATGGACGCTCCGACACTGAAGCTTTCTTT. Protein sequence: CASSHGRSDTEAFF.

The chain carries TRBV19 and TRBJ2-7; 11 nucleotides align to TRBD1. Germline V gene data show CDR1 as LNHDA and CDR2 as SQIVND (reference sequence). Losses at the gene ends were 3 bases for V and 4 bases for J; bases not matched to a gene: 5. The CDR3 contains 15 residues. As DNA, the CDR3 is TGTGCCAGTAGTATGGACAGGGGGCTGATTTACGAGCAGTACTTC. As protein: CASSMDRGLIYEQYF.